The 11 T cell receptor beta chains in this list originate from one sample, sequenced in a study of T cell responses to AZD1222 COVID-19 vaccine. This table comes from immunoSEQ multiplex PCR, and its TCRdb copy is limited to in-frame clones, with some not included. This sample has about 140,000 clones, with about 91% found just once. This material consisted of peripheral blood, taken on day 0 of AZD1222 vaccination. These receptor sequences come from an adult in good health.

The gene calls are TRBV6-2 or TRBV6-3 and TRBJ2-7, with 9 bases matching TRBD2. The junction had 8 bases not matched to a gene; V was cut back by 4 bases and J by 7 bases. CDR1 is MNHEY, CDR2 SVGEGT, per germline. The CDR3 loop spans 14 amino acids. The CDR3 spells CASSLTAGGQEQYF. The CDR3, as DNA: TGTGCCAGCAGTTTAACAGCGGGAGGTCAAGAGCAGTACTTC.

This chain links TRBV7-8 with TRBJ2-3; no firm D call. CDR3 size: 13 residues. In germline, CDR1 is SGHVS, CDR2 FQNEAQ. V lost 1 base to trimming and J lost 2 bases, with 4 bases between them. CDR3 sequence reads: CASSLVYTDTQYF. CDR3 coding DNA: TGTGCCAGCAGCTTAGTTTACACAGATACGCAGTATTTT. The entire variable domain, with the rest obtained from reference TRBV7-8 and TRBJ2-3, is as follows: GAGVSQSPRYKVAKRGQDVALRCDPISGHVSLFWYQQALGQGPEFLTYFQNEAQLDKSGLPSDRFFAERPEGSVSTLKIQRTQQEDSAVYLCASSLVYTDTQYFGPGTRLTVL.

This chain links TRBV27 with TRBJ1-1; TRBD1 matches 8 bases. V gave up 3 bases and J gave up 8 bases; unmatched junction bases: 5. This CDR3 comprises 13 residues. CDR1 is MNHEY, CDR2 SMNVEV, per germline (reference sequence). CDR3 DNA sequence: TGTGCCAGCAGTTTCGCAGGGGGCCGCGAAGCTTTCTTT. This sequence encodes CASSFAGGREAFF.

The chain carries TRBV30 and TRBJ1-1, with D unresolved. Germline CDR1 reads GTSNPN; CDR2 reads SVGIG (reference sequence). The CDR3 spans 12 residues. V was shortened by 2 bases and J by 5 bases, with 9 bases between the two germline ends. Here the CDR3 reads CAWSPSSTEAFF. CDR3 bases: TGTGCCTGGAGTCCGAGTTCAACTGAAGCTTTCTTT.

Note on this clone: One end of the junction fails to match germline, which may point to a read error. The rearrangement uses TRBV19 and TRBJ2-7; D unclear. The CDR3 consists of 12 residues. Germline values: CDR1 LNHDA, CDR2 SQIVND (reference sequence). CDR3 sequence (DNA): TGTGCCAGTAGTGTTGGGTCCTCCGAGCAGTACTTC. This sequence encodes CASSVGSSEQYF.

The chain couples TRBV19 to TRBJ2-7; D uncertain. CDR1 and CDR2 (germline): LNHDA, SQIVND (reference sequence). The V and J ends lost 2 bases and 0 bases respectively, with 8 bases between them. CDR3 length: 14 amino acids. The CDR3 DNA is TGTGCCAGTAGTATATACAGAAACTCCTACGAGCAGTACTTC. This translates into CASSIYRNSYEQYF.

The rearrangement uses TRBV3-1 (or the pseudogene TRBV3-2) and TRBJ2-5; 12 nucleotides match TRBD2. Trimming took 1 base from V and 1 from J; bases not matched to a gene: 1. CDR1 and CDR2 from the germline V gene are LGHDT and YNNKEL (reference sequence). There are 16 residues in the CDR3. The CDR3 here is CASSQGLAGAQETQYF. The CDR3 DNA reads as TGTGCCAGCAGCCAAGGACTAGCGGGAGCCCAAGAGACCCAGTACTTC.

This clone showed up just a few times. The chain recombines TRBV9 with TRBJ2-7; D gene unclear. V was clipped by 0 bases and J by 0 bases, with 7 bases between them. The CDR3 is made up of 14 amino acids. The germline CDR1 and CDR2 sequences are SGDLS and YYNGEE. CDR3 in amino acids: CASSVAASSYEQYF. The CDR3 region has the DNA TGTGCCAGCAGCGTAGCGGCCAGCTCCTACGAGCAGTACTTC.

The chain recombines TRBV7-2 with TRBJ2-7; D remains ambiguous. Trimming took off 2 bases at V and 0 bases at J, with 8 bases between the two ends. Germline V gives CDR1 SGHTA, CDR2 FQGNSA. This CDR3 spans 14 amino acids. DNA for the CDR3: TGTGCCAGCAGCTTACATACAAGCTCCTACGAGCAGTACTTC. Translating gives CASSLHTSSYEQYF.

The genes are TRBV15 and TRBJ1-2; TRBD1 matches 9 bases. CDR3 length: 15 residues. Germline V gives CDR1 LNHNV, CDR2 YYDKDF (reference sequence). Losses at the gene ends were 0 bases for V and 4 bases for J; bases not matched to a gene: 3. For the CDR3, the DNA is TGTGCCACCAGCAGAGATCGGGGACAGGGCTATGGCTACACCTTC. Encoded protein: CATSRDRGQGYGYTF.

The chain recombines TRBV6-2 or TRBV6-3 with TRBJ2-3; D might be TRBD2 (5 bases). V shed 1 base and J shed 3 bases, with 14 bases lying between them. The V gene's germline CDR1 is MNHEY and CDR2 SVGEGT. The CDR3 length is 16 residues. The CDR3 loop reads CASSYFTRAVTDTQYF. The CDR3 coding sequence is TGTGCCAGCAGTTACTTTACGAGGGCGGTTACAGATACGCAGTATTTT.